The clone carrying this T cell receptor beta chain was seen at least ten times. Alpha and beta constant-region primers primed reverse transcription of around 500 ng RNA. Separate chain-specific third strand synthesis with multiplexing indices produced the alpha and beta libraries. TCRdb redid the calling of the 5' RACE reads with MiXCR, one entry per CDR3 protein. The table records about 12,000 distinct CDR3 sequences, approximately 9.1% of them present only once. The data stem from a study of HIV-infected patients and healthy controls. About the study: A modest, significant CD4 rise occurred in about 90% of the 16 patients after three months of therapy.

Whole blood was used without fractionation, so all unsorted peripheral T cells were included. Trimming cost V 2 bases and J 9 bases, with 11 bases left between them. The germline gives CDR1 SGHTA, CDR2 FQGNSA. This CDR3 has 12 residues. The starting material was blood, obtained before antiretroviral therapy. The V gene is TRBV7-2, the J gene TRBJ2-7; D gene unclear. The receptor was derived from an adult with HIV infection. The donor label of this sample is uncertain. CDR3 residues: CASSLRTGGQYF. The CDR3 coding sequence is TGTGCCAGCAGCTTACGGACCGGTGGGCAGTACTTC.